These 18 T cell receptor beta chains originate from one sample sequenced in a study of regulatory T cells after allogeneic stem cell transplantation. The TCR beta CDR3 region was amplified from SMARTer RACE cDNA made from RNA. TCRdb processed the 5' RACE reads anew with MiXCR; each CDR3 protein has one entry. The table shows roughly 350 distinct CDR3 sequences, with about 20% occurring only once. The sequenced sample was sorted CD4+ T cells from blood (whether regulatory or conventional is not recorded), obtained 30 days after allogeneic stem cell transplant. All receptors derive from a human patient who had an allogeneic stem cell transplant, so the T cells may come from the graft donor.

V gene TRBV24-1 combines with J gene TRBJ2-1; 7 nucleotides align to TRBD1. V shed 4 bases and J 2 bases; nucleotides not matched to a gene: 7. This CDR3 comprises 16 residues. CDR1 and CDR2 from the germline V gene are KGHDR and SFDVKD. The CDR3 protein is CATSDSRGPTYNEQFF. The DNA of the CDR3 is TGTGCCACCAGTGACTCAAGGGGGCCTACCTACAATGAGCAGTTCTTC.

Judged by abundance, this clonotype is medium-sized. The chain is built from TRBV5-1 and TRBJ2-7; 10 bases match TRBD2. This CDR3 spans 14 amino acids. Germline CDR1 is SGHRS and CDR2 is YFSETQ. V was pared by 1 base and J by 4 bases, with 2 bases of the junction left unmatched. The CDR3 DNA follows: TGCGCCAGCAGCTTGTCACTAGCGGGGTACGAGCAGTACTTC. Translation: CASSLSLAGYEQYF. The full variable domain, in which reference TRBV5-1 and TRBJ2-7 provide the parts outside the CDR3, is KAGVTQTPRYLIKTRGQQVTLSCSPISGHRSVSWYQQTPGQGLQFLFEYFSETQRNKGNFPGRFSGRQFSNSRSEMNVSTLELGDSALYLCASSLSLAGYEQYFGPGTRLTVT.

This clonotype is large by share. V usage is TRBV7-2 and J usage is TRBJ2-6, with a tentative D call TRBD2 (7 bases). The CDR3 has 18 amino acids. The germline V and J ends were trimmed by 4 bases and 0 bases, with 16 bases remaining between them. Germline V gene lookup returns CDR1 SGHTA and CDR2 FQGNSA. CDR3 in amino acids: CASSYSGGPISGANVLTF. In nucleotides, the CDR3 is TGTGCCAGCAGCTACTCGGGGGGCCCGATCTCTGGGGCCAACGTCCTGACTTTC.

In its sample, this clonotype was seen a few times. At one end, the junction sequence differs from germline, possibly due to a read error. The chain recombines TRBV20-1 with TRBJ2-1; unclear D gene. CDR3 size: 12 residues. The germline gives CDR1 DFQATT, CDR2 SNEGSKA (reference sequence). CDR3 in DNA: TGCGGTGCCCACCCGGACGGCAATGAGCAGTTCTTC. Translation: CGAHPDGNEQFF.

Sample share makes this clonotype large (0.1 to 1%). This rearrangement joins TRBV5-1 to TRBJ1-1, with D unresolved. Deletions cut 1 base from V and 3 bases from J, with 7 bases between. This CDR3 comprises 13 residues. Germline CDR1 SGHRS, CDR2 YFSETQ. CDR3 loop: CASSLNRDTEAFF. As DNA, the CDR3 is TGCGCCAGCAGCTTGAATAGGGACACTGAAGCTTTCTTT.

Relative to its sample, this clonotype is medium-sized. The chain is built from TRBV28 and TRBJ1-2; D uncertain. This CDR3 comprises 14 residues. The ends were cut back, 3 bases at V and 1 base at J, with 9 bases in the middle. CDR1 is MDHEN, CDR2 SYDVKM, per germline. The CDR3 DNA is TGTGCCAGCAGTTTCGGCCAGTTTAACTATGGCTACACCTTC. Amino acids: CASSFGQFNYGYTF.

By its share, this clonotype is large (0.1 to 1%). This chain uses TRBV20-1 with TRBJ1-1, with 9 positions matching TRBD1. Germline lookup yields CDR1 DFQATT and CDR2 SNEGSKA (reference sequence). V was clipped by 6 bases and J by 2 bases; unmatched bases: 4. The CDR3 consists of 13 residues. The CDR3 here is CSARTGDNTEAFF. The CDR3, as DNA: TGCAGTGCGAGGACAGGGGACAACACTGAAGCTTTCTTT.

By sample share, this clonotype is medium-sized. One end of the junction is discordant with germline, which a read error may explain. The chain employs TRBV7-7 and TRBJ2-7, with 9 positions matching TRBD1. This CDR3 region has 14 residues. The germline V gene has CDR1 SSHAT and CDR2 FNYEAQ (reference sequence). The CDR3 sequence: CASSLVQGASEQYF. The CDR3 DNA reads TGTGCTAGCAGCTTGGTACAGGGGGCGAGTGAGCAGTACTTC.

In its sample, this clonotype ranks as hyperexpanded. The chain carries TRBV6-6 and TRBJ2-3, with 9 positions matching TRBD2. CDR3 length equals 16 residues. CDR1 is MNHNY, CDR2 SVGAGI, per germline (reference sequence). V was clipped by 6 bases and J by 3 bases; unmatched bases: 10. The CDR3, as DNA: TGTGCCAGCAGCTGGGGTTTAGCGGGAGTGACAGATACGCAGTATTTT. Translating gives CASSWGLAGVTDTQYF.

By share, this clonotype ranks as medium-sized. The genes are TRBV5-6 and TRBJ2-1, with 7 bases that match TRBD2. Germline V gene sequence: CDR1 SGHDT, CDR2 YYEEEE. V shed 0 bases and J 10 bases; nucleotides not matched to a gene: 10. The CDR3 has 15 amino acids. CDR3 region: CASSLAGGGAREQFF. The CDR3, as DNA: TGTGCCAGCAGCTTGGCGGGCGGGGGAGCTCGGGAGCAGTTCTTC. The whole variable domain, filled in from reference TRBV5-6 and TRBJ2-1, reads DAGVTQSPTHLIKTRGQQVTLRCSPKSGHDTVSWYQQALGQGPQFIFQYYEEEERQRGNFPDRFSGHQFPNYSSELNVNALLLGDSALYLCASSLAGGGAREQFFGPGTRLTVL.

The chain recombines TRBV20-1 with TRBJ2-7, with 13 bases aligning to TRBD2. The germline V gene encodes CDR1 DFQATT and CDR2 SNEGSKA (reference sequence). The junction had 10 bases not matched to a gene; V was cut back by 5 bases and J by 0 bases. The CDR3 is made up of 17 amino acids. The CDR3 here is CSAAPGTSGMSSYEQYF. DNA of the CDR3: TGCAGTGCTGCACCCGGGACTAGCGGGATGAGCTCCTACGAGCAGTACTTC.

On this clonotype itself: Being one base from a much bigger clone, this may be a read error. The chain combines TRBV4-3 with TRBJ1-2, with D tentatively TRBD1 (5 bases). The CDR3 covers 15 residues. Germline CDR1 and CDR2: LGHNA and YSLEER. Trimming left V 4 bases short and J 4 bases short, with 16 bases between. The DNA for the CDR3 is TGCGCCAGCAGCCCCTGGGTGGACATACTCTATGGCTACACCTTC. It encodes CASSPWVDILYGYTF.

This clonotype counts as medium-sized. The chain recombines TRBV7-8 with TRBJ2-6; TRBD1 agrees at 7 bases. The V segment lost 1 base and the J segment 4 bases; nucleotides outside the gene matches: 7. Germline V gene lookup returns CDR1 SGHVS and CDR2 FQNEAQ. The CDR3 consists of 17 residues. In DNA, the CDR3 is TGTGCCAGCAGCTTAGTTTTAGGGGGCTTAGGGGCCAACGTCCTGACTTTC. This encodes CASSLVLGGLGANVLTF.

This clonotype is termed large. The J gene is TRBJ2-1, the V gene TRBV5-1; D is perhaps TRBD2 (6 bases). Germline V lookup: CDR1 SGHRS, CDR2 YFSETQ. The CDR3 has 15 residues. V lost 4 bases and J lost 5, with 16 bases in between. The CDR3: CASSLDSGYNNEQFF. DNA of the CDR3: TGCGCCAGCAGCCTTGATAGCGGATATAACAATGAGCAGTTCTTC.

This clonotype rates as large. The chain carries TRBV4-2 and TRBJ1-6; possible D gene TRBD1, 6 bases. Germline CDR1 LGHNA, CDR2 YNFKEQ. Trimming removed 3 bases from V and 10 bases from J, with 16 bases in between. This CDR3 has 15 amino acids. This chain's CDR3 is CASSQGRGSLSPLHF. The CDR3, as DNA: TGTGCCAGCAGCCAGGGCAGGGGTTCCCTCTCACCCCTCCACTTT.

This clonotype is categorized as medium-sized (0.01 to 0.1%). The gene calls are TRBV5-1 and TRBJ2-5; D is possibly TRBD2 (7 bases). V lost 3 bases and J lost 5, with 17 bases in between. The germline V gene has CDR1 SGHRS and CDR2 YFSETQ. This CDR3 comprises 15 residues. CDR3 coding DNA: TGCGCCAGCAGCTCCGATCCGGGGGGCGAGGAGACCCAGTACTTC. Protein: CASSSDPGGEETQYF.

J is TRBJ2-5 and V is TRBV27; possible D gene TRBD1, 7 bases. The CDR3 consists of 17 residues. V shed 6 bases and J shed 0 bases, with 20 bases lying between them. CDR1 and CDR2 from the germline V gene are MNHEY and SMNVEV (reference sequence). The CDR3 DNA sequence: TGTGCCAGCAGCGTGCAGGGGGGTCGAAACAACCAAGAGACCCAGTACTTC. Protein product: CASSVQGGRNNQETQYF.

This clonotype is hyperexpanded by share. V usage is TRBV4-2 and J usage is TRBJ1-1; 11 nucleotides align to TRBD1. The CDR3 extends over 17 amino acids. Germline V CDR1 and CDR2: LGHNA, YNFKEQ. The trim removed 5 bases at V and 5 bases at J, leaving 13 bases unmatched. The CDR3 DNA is TGTGCCAGCAGCGGACAGGGGGCTCGGACTAGGAATACTGAAGCTTTCTTT. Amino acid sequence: CASSGQGARTRNTEAFF.